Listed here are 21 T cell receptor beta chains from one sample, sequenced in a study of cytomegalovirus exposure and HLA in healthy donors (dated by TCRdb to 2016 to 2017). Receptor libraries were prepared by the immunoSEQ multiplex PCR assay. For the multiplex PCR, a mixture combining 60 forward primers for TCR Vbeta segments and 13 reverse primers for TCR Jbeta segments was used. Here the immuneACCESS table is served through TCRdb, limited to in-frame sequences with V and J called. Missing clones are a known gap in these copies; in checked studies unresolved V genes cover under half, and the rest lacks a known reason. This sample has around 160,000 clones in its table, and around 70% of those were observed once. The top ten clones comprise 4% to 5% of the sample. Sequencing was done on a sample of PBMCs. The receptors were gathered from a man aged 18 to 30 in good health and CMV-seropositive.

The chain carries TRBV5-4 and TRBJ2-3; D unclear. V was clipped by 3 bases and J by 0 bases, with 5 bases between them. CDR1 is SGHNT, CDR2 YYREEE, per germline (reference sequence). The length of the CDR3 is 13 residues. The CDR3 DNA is TGTGCCAGCAGCTCCCAAAGCACAGATACGCAGTATTTT. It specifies CASSSQSTDTQYF.

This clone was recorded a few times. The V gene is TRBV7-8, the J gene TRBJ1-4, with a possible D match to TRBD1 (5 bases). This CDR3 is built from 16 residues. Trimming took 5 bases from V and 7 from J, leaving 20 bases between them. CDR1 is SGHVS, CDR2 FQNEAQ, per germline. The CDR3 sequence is CASSHPVGGEGEKLFF. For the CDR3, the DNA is TGTGCCAGCAGCCACCCGGTGGGGGGAGAAGGTGAAAAACTGTTTTTT.

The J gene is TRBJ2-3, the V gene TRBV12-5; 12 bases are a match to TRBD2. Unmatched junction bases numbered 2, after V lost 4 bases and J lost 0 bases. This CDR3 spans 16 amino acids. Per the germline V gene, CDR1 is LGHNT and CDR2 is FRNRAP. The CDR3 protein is CASGSGTSGSTDTQYF. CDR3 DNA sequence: TGTGCTAGTGGTTCTGGGACTAGCGGGAGCACAGATACGCAGTATTTT.

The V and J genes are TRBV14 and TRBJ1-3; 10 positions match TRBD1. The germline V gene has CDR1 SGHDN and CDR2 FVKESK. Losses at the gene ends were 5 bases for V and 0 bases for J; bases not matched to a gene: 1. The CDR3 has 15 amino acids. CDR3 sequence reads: CASSWDRGSGNTIYF. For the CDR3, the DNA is TGTGCCAGCAGCTGGGACAGGGGCTCTGGAAACACCATATATTTT.

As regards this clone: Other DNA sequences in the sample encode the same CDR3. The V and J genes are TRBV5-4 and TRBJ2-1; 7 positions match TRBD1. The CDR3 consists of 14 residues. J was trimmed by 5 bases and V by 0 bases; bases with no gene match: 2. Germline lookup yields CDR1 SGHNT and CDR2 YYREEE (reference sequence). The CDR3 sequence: CASSLVTGNNEQFF. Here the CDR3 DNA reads TGTGCCAGCAGCTTGGTGACAGGGAACAATGAGCAGTTCTTC.

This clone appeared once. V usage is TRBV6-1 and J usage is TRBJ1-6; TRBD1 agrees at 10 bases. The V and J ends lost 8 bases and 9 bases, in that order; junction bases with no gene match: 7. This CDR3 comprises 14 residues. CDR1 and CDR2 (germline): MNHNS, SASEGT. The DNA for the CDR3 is TGTGCCAGCGACCGGGACAGGGGTAGTTCACCCCTCCACTTT. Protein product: CASDRDRGSSPLHF.

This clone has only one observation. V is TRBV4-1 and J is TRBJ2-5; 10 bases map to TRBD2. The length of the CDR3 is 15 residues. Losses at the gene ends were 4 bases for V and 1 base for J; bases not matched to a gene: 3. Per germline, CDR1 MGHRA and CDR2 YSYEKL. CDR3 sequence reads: CASSPAGGPQETQYF. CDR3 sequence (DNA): TGCGCCAGCAGCCCAGCGGGAGGGCCCCAAGAGACCCAGTACTTC.

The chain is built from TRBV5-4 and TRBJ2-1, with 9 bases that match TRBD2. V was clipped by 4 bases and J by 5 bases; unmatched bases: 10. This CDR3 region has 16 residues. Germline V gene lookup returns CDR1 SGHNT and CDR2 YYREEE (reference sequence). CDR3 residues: CASSRGAGGPHNEQFF. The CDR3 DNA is TGTGCCAGCAGCAGGGGGGCGGGAGGGCCCCACAATGAGCAGTTCTTC.

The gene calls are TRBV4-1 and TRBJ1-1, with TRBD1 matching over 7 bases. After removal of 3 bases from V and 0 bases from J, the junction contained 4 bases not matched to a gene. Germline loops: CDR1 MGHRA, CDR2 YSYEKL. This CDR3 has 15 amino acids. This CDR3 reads CASSHKQGMNTEAFF. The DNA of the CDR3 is TGCGCCAGCAGCCACAAACAGGGGATGAACACTGAAGCTTTCTTT.

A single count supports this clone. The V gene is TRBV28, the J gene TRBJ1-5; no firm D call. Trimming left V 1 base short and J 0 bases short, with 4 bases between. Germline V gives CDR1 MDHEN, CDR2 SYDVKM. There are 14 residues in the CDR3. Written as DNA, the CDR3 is TGTGCCAGCAGTTTATTCCTTAGCAATCAGCCCCAGCATTTT. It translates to CASSLFLSNQPQHF.

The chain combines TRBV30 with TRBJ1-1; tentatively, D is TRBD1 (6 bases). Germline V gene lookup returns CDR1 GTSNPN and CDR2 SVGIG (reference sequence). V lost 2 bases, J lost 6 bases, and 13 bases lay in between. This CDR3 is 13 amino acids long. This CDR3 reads CAWSSQGIAEAFF. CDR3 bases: TGTGCCTGGAGTTCACAGGGAATCGCTGAAGCTTTCTTT.

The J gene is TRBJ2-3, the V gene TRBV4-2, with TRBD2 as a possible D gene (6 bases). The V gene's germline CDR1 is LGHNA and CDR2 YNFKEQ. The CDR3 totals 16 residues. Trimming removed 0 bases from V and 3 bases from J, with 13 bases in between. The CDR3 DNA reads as TGTGCCAGCAGCCAAGAAGGCGGGGCCCGAACAGATACGCAGTATTTT. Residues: CASSQEGGARTDTQYF.

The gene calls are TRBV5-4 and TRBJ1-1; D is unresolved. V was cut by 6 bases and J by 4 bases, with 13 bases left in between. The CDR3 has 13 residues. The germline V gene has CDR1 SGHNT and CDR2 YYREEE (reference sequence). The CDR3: CASTAPAITEAFF. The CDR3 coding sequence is TGTGCCAGCACCGCGCCTGCCATCACTGAAGCTTTCTTT.

The CDR3 loop reads CASSYLRLAGVLSSYEQYV. The CDR3, as DNA: TGTGCCAGCAGTTACTTGAGACTAGCGGGAGTCCTATCCTCCTACGAGCAGTACGTC. The V gene is TRBV6-7, the J gene TRBJ2-7, with 12 bases lining up with TRBD2. TRBV6-7 is an ORF, and what it does is uncertain. The CDR3 spans 19 residues. J gave up 0 bases and V 1 base, and 10 bases lay outside the gene matches.

The CDR3 DNA follows: TGTGCCAGTACCCCTCCCGGGACAGGGGTTTTCGGGGAGCTGTTTTTT. It codes for CASTPPGTGVFGELFF. J is TRBJ2-2 and V is TRBV19; 10 nucleotides align to TRBD1. The ends lost 7 bases at V and 7 bases at J; junction bases unmatched: 12. The germline V gene encodes CDR1 LNHDA and CDR2 SQIVND (reference sequence). The CDR3 spans 16 residues.

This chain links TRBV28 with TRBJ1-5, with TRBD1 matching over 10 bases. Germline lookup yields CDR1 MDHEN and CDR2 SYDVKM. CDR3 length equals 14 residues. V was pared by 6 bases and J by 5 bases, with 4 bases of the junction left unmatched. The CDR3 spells CASRDRGDYQPQHF. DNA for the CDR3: TGTGCCAGCAGGGACAGGGGGGATTATCAGCCCCAGCATTTT.

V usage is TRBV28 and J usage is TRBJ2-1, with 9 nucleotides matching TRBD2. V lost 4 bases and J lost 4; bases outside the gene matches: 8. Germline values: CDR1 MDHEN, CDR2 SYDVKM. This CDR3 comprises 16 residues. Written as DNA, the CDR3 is TGTGCCAGCAGTTCCCTGTTAGCGGGGGCTTACAATGAGCAGTTCTTC. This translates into CASSSLLAGAYNEQFF.

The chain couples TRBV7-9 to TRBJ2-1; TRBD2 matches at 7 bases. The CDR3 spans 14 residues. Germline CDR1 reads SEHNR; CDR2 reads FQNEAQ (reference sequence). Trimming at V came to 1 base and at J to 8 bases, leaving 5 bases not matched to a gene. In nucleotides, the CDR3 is TGTGCCAGCAGCTTAGGGACTAGTTTCGATGAGCAGTTCTTC. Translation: CASSLGTSFDEQFF.

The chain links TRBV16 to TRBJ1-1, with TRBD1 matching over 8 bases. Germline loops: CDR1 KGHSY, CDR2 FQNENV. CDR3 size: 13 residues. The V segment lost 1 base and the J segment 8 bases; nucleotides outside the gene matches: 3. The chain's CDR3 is CASSQWQGAEAFF. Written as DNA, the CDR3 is TGTGCCAGCAGCCAATGGCAGGGGGCCGAAGCTTTCTTT.

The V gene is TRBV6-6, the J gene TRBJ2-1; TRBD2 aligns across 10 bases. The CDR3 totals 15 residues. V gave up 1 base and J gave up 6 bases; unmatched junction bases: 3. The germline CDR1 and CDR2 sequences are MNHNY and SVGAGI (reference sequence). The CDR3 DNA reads TGTGCCAGCAGTTACTTGGCTAGCGGGGGCAATGAGCAGTTCTTC. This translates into CASSYLASGGNEQFF.

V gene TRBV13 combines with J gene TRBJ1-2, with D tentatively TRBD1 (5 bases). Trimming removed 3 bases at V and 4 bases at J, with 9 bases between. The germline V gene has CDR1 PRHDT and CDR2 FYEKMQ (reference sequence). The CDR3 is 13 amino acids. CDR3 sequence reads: CASSLRGSYGYTF. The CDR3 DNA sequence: TGTGCCAGCAGCTTGCGGGGGAGCTATGGCTACACCTTC.